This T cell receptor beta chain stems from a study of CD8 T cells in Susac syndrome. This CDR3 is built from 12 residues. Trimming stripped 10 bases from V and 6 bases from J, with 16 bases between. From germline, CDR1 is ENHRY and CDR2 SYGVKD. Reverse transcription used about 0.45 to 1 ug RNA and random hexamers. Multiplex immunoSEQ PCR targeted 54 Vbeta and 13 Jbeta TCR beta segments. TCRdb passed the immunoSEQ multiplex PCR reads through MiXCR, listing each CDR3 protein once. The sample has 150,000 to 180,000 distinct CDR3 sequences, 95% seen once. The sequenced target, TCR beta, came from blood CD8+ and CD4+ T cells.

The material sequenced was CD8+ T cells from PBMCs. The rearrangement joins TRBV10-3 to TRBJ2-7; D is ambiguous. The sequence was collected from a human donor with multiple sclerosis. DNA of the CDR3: TGTGCCACCACCAGTGGCGGATTCGAGCAGTACTTC. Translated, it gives CATTSGGFEQYF.